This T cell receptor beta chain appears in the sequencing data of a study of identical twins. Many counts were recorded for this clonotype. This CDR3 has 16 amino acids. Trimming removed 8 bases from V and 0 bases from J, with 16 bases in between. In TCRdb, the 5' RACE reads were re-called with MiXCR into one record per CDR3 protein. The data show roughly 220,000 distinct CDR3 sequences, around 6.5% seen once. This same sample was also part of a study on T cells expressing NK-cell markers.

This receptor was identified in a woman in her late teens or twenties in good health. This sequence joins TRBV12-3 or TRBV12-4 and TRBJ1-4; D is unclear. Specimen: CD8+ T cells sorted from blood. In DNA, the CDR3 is TGTGCCAGCGCCCGCGAGACGGGTGCAACTAATGAAAAACTGTTTTTT. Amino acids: CASARETGATNEKLFF.